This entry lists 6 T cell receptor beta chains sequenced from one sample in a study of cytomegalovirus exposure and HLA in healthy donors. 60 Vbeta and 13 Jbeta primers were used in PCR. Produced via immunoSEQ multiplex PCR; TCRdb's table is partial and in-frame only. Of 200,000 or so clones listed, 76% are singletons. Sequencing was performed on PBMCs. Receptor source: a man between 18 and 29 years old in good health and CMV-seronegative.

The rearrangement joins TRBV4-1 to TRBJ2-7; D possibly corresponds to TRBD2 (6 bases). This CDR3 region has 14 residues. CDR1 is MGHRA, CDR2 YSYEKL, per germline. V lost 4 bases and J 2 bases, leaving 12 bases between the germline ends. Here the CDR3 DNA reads TGCGCCAGCAGCCCCCGTGCGGGAACCTACGAGCAGTACTTC. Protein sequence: CASSPRAGTYEQYF.

The chain's CDR3 is CASSIPGLNNEQFF. The CDR3 DNA follows: TGTGCCAGCAGCATACCGGGACTGAACAATGAGCAGTTCTTC. This chain uses TRBV6-5 with TRBJ2-1; a weak D match, TRBD2 (6 bases). Per germline, CDR1 MNHEY and CDR2 SVGAGI. There are 14 residues in the CDR3. Trimming shortened V by 6 bases and J by 5 bases, and 14 bases separated the two germline ends.

The CDR3 loop is CASRSTGSYGYTF. CDR3 sequence (DNA): TGTGCCAGCAGATCGACAGGGAGCTATGGCTACACCTTC. The chain has TRBV28 and TRBJ1-2, with 7 bases identical to TRBD1. V was pared by 6 bases and J by 4 bases, with 5 bases of the junction left unmatched. The CDR3 is made up of 13 amino acids. CDR1 MDHEN and CDR2 SYDVKM come from the germline V gene.

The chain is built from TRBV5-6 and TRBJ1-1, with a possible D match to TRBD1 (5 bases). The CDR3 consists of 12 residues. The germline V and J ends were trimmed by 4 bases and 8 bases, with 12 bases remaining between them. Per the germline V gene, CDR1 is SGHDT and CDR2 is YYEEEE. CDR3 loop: CASSTARTEAFF. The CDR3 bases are TGTGCCAGCAGCACCGCCCGGACAGAAGCTTTCTTT.

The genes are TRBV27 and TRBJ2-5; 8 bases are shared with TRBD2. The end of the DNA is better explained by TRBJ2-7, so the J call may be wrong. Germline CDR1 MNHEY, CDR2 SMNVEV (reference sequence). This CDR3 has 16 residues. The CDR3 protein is CASSYGSGRFFYEQYF. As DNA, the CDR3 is TGTGCCAGCAGTTACGGGAGCGGGAGATTTTTTTACGAGCAGTACTTC.

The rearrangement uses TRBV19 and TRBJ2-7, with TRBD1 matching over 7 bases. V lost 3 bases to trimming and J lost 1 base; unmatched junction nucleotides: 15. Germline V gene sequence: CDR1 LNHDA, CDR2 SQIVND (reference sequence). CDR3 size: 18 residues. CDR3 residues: CASSIRGDTQGQSYEQYF. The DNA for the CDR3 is TGTGCCAGTAGTATTAGAGGGGATACACAGGGGCAATCCTACGAGCAGTACTTC.